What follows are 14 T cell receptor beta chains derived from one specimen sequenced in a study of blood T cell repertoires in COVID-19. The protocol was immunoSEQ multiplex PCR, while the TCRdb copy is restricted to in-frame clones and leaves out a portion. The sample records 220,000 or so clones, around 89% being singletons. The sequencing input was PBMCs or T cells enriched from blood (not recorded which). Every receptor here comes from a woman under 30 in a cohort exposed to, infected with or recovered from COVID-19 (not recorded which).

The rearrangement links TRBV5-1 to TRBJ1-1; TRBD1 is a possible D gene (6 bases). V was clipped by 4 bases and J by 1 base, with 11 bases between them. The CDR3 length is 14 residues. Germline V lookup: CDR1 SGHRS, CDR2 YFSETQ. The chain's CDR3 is CASSATGRNTEAFF. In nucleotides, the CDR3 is TGCGCCAGCAGCGCAACAGGGCGGAACACTGAAGCTTTCTTT.

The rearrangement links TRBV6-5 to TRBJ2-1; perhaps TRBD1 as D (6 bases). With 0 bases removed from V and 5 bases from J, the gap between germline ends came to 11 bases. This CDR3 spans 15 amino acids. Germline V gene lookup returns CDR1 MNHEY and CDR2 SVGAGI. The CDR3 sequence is CASSYSRGMNNEQFF. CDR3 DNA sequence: TGTGCCAGCAGTTACTCCAGGGGAATGAACAATGAGCAGTTCTTC.

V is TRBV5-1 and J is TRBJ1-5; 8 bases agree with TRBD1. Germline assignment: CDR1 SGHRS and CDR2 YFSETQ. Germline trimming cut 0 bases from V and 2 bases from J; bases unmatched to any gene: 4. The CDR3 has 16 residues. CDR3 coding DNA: TGCGCCAGCAGCTTGGTCCCAGGGGGCGGCAATCAGCCCCAGCATTTT. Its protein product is CASSLVPGGGNQPQHF. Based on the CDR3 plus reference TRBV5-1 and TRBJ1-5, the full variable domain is KAGVTQTPRYLIKTRGQQVTLSCSPISGHRSVSWYQQTPGQGLQFLFEYFSETQRNKGNFPGRFSGRQFSNSRSEMNVSTLELGDSALYLCASSLVPGGGNQPQHFGDGTRLSIL.

CDR3 coding DNA: TGTGCCAGCAGGTCAGGTTACAATGAGCAGTTCTTC. This translates into CASRSGYNEQFF. The rearrangement links TRBV6-5 to TRBJ2-1; D is unclear. The CDR3 totals 12 residues. Germline loops: CDR1 MNHEY, CDR2 SVGAGI. V was clipped by 6 bases and J by 4 bases, with 7 bases between them.

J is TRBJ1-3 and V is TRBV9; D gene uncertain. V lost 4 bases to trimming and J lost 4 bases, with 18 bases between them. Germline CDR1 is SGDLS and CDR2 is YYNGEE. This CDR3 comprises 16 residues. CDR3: CASSPREGSAGNTIYF. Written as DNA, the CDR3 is TGTGCCAGCAGCCCAAGGGAGGGAAGTGCCGGAAACACCATATATTTT. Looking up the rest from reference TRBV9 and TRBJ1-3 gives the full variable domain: DSGVTQTPKHLITATGQRVTLRCSPRSGDLSVYWYQQSLDQGLQFLIQYYNGEERAKGNILERFSAQQFPDLHSELNLSSLELGDSALYFCASSPREGSAGNTIYFGEGSWLTVV.

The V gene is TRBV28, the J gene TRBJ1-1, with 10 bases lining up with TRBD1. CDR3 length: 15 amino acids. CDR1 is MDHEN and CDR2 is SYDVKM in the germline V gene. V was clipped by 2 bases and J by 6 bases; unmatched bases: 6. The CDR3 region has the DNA TGTGCCAGCAGTTTAATGGACAGGGGGAAGGCTGAAGCTTTCTTT. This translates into CASSLMDRGKAEAFF.

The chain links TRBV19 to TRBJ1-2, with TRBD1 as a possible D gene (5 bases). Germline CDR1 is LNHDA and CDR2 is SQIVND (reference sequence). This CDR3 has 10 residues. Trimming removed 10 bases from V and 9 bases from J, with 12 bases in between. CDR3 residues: CATWGDRYTF. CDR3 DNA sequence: TGTGCCACCTGGGGGGACCGCTACACCTTC.

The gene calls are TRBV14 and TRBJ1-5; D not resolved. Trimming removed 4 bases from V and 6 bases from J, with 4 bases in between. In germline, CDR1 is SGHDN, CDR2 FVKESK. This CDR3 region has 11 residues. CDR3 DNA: TGTGCCAGCAGCCCGTGTCAGCCCCAGCATTTT. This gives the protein CASSPCQPQHF.

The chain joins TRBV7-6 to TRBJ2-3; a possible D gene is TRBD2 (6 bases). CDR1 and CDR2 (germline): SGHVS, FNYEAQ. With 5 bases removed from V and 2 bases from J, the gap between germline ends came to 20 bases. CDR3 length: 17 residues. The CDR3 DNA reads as TGTGCCAGCAGCCCCCCGGGGTTAGCGGCATACACAGATACGCAGTATTTT. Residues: CASSPPGLAAYTDTQYF. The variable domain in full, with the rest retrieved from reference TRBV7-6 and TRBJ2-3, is GAGVSQSPRYKVTKRGQDVALRCDPISGHVSLYWYRQALGQGPEFLTYFNYEAQQDKSGLPNDRFSAERPEGSISTLTIQRTEQRDSAMYRCASSPPGLAAYTDTQYFGPGTRLTVL.

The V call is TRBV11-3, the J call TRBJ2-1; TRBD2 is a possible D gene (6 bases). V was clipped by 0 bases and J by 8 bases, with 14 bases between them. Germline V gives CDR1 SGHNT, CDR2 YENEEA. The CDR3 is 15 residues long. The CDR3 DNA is TGTGCCAGCAGCTTAGAGGGGCCTAGCGTTGATGAGCAGTTCTTC. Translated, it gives CASSLEGPSVDEQFF. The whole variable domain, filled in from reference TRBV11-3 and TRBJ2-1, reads EAGVVQSPRYKIIEKKQPVAFWCNPISGHNTLYWYLQNLGQGPELLIRYENEEAVDDSQLPKDRFSAERLKGVDSTLKIQPAELGDSAVYLCASSLEGPSVDEQFFGPGTRLTVL.

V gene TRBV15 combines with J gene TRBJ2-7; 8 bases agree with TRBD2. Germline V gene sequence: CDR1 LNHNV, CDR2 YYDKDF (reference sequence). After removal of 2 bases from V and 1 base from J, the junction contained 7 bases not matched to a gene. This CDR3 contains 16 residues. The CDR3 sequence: CATSRRVASGSYEQYF. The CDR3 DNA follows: TGTGCCACCAGCAGAAGGGTGGCTAGCGGGTCCTACGAGCAGTACTTC.

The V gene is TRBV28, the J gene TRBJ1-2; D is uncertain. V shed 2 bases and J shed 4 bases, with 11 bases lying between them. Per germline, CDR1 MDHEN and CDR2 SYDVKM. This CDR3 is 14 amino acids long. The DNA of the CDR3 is TGTGCCAGCAGTTTAACGTCGGAGCGCTATGGCTACACCTTC. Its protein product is CASSLTSERYGYTF.

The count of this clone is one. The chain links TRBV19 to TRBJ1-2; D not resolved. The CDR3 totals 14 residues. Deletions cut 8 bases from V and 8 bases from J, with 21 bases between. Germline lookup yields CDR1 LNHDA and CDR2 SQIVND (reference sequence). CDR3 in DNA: TGTGCCAGTTCCCCTGACACACTGATCGGCGGCTACACCTTC. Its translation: CASSPDTLIGGYTF.

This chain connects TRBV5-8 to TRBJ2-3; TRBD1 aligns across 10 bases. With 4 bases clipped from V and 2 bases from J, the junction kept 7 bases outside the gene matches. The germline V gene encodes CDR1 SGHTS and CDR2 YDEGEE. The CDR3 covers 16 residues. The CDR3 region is CASSLGGQGTTDTQYF. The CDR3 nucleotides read TGTGCCAGCAGCCTAGGGGGACAGGGGACCACAGATACGCAGTATTTT.